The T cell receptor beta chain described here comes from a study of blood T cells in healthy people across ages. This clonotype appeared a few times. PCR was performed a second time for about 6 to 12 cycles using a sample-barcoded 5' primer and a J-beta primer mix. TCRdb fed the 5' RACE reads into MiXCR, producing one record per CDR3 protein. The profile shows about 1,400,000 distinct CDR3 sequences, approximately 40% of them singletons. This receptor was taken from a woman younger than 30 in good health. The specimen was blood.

This chain's CDR3 is CSAMGRLGVETQYF. CDR3 DNA: TGCAGTGCTATGGGACGGCTAGGGGTAGAGACCCAGTACTTC. The chain uses TRBV20-1 and TRBJ2-5, with D possibly called TRBD1 or TRBD2 (5 bases each). Per germline, CDR1 DFQATT and CDR2 SNEGSKA (reference sequence). The CDR3 spans 14 residues. The V and J ends lost 4 bases and 4 bases respectively, with 16 bases between them.